The source of this T cell receptor (beta chain) is a study of T cells after yellow fever vaccination. General study points: Weaker, the secondary response had a peak occurring faster, on day 5 versus 15. Researchers noted that a small share of clonotypes showed up in both CD4 and CD8 compartments.

This clonotype was counted only a few times. What it binds is unknown. The CDR3 is made up of 16 amino acids. Germline V gene lookup returns CDR1 DFQATT and CDR2 SNEGSKA (reference sequence). Germline trimming cut 3 bases from V and 4 bases from J; bases unmatched to any gene: 8. It was through 5'RACE template switching that TCR cDNA was made, with a universal primer site and UMIs added. TCRdb reprocessed the 5' RACE reads via MiXCR and lists one record per CDR3 protein. The table has some 560,000 distinct CDR3 sequences, roughly 19% seen once; the top ten hold roughly 13%. The sequences come from PBMCs, collected 15 days after the yellow fever booster vaccination. This TCR derives from a man younger than 40 who received the YFV17D yellow fever vaccine. The chain links TRBV20-1 to TRBJ2-1; TRBD2 agrees at 11 bases. The CDR3 DNA sequence: TGCAGTGCTAGTACAATAGCGGGAGGGATATACAATGAGCAGTTCTTC. Translation: CSASTIAGGIYNEQFF.